One sample yielded the 15 T cell receptor beta chains listed below, sequenced in a study of CD8 T cells in Susac syndrome. Reverse transcription of roughly 0.5 to 1 ug RNA was performed with random hexamers. Each CDR3 protein is one row after TCRdb ran MiXCR on the immunoSEQ multiplex PCR reads. The sample contains 150,000 to 200,000 distinct CDR3 sequences, about 90% of which appear only once. Sequenced material: CD4+ T cells from PBMCs. The receptors originated from a human donor in good health.

The rearrangement uses TRBV4-3 and TRBJ2-7, with D tentatively TRBD1 (5 bases). Trimming shortened V by 2 bases and J by 4 bases, and 18 bases separated the two germline ends. The CDR3 consists of 16 residues. The germline CDR1 and CDR2 sequences are LGHNA and YSLEER. The DNA of the CDR3 is TGCGCCAGCAGCCAACCTCTGGGGCAGGGTCGATACGAGCAGTACTTC. Translating gives CASSQPLGQGRYEQYF.

V and J are TRBV29-1 and TRBJ2-5; 7 nucleotides agree with TRBD2. V shed 5 bases, J shed 5 bases, and the junction held 5 bases outside the gene matches. This CDR3 spans 12 amino acids. CDR1 and CDR2 from the germline V gene are SQVTM and ANQGSEA. CDR3 sequence reads: CSVLPGGETQYF. CDR3 nucleotides: TGCAGCGTTTTGCCGGGGGGTGAGACCCAGTACTTC.

This sequence joins TRBV10-2 and TRBJ2-2, with D hard to call. V lost 2 bases and J 5 bases, leaving 6 bases between the germline ends. Germline lookup yields CDR1 WSHSY and CDR2 SAAADI. The CDR3 has 13 amino acids. The chain's CDR3 is CASSETQTGELFF. The CDR3 bases are TGCGCCAGCAGTGAGACTCAGACCGGGGAGCTGTTTTTT.

The chain couples TRBV5-1 to TRBJ1-5; 7 bases line up with TRBD1. Germline loops: CDR1 SGHRS, CDR2 YFSETQ. With 1 base clipped from V and 2 bases from J, the junction kept 9 bases outside the gene matches. The CDR3 is 17 amino acids. The DNA of the CDR3 is TGCGCCAGCAGCTTGAGGGCTCGGGACAGCGGCAATCAGCCCCAGCATTTT. This translates into CASSLRARDSGNQPQHF.

V gene TRBV5-8 combines with J gene TRBJ2-5; D possibly corresponds to TRBD1 (5 bases). Germline values: CDR1 SGHTS, CDR2 YDEGEE. V was clipped by 1 base and J by 4 bases, with 17 bases between them. This CDR3 has 16 amino acids. This CDR3 reads CASSLWPTGQGETQYF. In DNA, the CDR3 is TGTGCCAGCAGCTTGTGGCCTACGGGTCAGGGAGAGACCCAGTACTTC.

This clonotype was recorded only once. The chain has TRBV2 and TRBJ2-1; D gene uncertain. This CDR3 has 13 amino acids. The V gene lost 4 bases and the J gene lost 6 bases, with 10 bases spanning the gap. CDR1 and CDR2 from the germline V gene are SNHLY and FYNNEI. CDR3 amino acids: CASSVIQSNEQFF. The CDR3, as DNA: TGTGCCAGCAGTGTAATACAGAGCAATGAGCAGTTCTTC. Together with reference TRBV2 and TRBJ2-1, the CDR3 gives the full variable domain: EPEVTQTPSHQVTQMGQEVILRCVPISNHLYFYWYRQILGQKVEFLVSFYNNEISEKSEIFDDQFSVERPDGSNFTLKIRSTKLEDSAMYFCASSVIQSNEQFFGPGTRLTVL.

The chain couples TRBV29-1 to TRBJ2-5; D is unclear. CDR1 SQVTM and CDR2 ANQGSEA come from the germline V gene. This CDR3 spans 16 amino acids. V lost 1 base to trimming and J lost 2 bases, with 17 bases between them. CDR3 loop: CSVEAPAVGPQETQYF. In nucleotides, the CDR3 is TGCAGCGTTGAAGCCCCCGCGGTAGGACCTCAAGAGACCCAGTACTTC.

The chain uses TRBV28 and TRBJ2-1; 10 positions match TRBD2. V was clipped by 10 bases and J by 1 base; unmatched bases: 4. The CDR3 consists of 14 residues. The germline V gene encodes CDR1 MDHEN and CDR2 SYDVKM. CDR3 sequence (DNA): TGTGCCACCTTAGCGGGAGGATCCTACAATGAGCAGTTCTTC. Protein sequence: CATLAGGSYNEQFF.

In DNA, the CDR3 is TGCAGTGCCCGGGGACAGCCGAACACCGGGGAGCTGTTTTTT. This sequence encodes CSARGQPNTGELFF. The rearrangement joins TRBV20-1 to TRBJ2-2; 7 bases map to TRBD1. The CDR3 contains 14 residues. Germline V lookup: CDR1 DFQATT, CDR2 SNEGSKA (reference sequence). After removal of 6 bases from V and 0 bases from J, the junction contained 4 bases not matched to a gene.

This rearrangement joins TRBV3-1 to TRBJ1-3; a weak D match, TRBD1 (5 bases). The CDR3 contains 15 residues. Trimming left V 1 base short and J 6 bases short, with 13 bases between. CDR1 is LGHDT and CDR2 is YNNKEL in the germline V gene (reference sequence). This chain's CDR3 is CASSQVRGGLNTIYF. The DNA for the CDR3 is TGTGCCAGCAGCCAAGTTCGGGGGGGTCTAAACACCATATATTTT.

CDR3 nucleotide sequence: TGTGCCAGCAGTGAATTACATGAGCAGTTCTTC. Its protein is CASSELHEQFF. The chain is built from TRBV2 and TRBJ2-1, with D uncertain. Looked up from germline, CDR1 is SNHLY and CDR2 is FYNNEI. CDR3 length equals 11 residues. The V end was cut by 2 bases, the J end by 8 bases, with 4 bases between.

The chain links TRBV29-1 to TRBJ1-3, with a tentative D call TRBD1 (6 bases). V lost 3 bases, J lost 4 bases, and 13 bases lay in between. Germline CDR1 and CDR2: SQVTM and ANQGSEA. This CDR3 is 14 amino acids long. The CDR3 loop reads CSVDLAGAGNTIYF. The CDR3 DNA is TGCAGCGTTGACCTGGCAGGGGCAGGAAACACCATATATTTT.

The rearrangement uses TRBV7-3 and TRBJ2-1, with 9 bases that match TRBD2. The CDR3 is made up of 17 amino acids. The J segment lost 0 bases and the V segment lost 1 base, leaving 4 bases of the junction unmatched. CDR1 is SGHTA and CDR2 is FQGTGA in the germline V gene. The CDR3 is CASSLSHSGSSYNEQFF. As DNA, the CDR3 is TGTGCCAGCAGCTTAAGCCATAGCGGGAGCTCCTACAATGAGCAGTTCTTC.

This rearrangement joins TRBV20-1 to TRBJ2-7; TRBD2 matches 9 bases. Germline V gene sequence: CDR1 DFQATT, CDR2 SNEGSKA (reference sequence). The CDR3 is made up of 15 amino acids. After removal of 0 bases from V and 1 base from J, the junction contained 4 bases not matched to a gene. Written as DNA, the CDR3 is TGCAGTGCTAGAGAGGGACTAGCTGATTCCTACGAGCAGTACTTC. Its protein is CSAREGLADSYEQYF.

The genes are TRBV15 and TRBJ2-1, with 9 bases matching TRBD2. From germline, CDR1 is LNHNV and CDR2 YYDKDF (reference sequence). This CDR3 contains 17 residues. The junction had 16 bases not matched to a gene; V was cut back by 1 base and J by 12 bases. The CDR3: CATSRGPHSGGHPLQFF. DNA for the CDR3: TGTGCCACCAGCAGAGGGCCCCATAGCGGGGGCCACCCGTTGCAGTTCTTC. The whole variable domain, remainder taken from reference TRBV15 and TRBJ2-1, is DAMVIQNPRYQVTQFGKPVTLSCSQTLNHNVMYWYQQKSSQAPKLLFHYYDKDFNNEADTPDNFQSRRPNTSFCFLDIRSPGLGDTAMYLCATSRGPHSGGHPLQFFGPGTRLTVL.